A selection of T cell receptor beta chains follows, all from one sample in a study of monozygotic twins with inflammatory bowel disease. TCRdb reprocessed the 5' RACE reads and stores each CDR3 protein as one record, lacking DNA. This repertoire includes some 200,000 distinct CDR3 sequences. Sequences were obtained from blood. All receptors derive from a human donor with ulcerative colitis or Crohn's disease, or a healthy co-twin of an affected twin (not recorded which). The CDR3 runs from the conserved cysteine through the conserved F or W. The order of the fields is V gene, clone size, J gene, CDR3 protein. For some rows the clone size is stated as once, few or many, or as a class when expanded; others skip it.

v_call: TRBV27
clone_size: -
j_call: TRBJ1-2
cdr3_aa: CASSLTGVGSGYTF

v_call: TRBV18
clone_size: -
j_call: TRBJ2-7
cdr3_aa: CASSPRPPGQGAYEQYF

v_call: TRBV5-1
clone_size: -
j_call: TRBJ1-1
cdr3_aa: CASSPLTGLNTEAFF

v_call: TRBV20-1
clone_size: -
j_call: TRBJ1-4
cdr3_aa: CSATGVDEKLFF

v_call: TRBV5-1
clone_size: -
j_call: TRBJ1-2
cdr3_aa: CASKALQASDGYTF

v_call: TRBV27
clone_size: -
j_call: TRBJ2-4
cdr3_aa: CASSPDRAKNIQYF

v_call: TRBV20-1
clone_size: -
j_call: TRBJ2-2
cdr3_aa: CSARLLAGGTGELFF

v_call: TRBV20-1
clone_size: -
j_call: TRBJ1-5
cdr3_aa: CSARARPDRGFSQPQHF

v_call: TRBV20-1
clone_size: -
j_call: TRBJ2-5
cdr3_aa: CSPSLGSGAQETQYF

v_call: TRBV4-1
clone_size: -
j_call: TRBJ1-6
cdr3_aa: CASSQAPFGGTENSPLHF

v_call: TRBV20-1
clone_size: -
j_call: TRBJ2-1
cdr3_aa: CSVDRINEQFF

v_call: TRBV7-2
clone_size: -
j_call: TRBJ2-1
cdr3_aa: CASSLMGQGQKPFF

v_call: TRBV5-1
clone_size: -
j_call: TRBJ2-2
cdr3_aa: CASHRGVNTGELFF

v_call: TRBV5-4
clone_size: -
j_call: TRBJ2-1
cdr3_aa: CASSRDRTDNEQFF

v_call: TRBV29-1
clone_size: -
j_call: TRBJ2-5
cdr3_aa: CSGSDSRRLETQYF

v_call: TRBV5-1
clone_size: -
j_call: TRBJ1-1
cdr3_aa: CASSLGQWNTEAFF

v_call: TRBV12-3/TRBV12-4
clone_size: -
j_call: TRBJ1-6
cdr3_aa: CASSLGTGDDSPLHF

v_call: TRBV4-1
clone_size: -
j_call: TRBJ2-3
cdr3_aa: CASSQRGTLGDTQYF

v_call: TRBV5-4
clone_size: -
j_call: TRBJ1-6
cdr3_aa: CASSLEVNIGDYNSPLHF

v_call: TRBV5-1
clone_size: -
j_call: TRBJ2-1
cdr3_aa: CASAEQVFHEQFF

v_call: TRBV6-1
clone_size: -
j_call: TRBJ1-4
cdr3_aa: CASSEAGTGWREKLFF

v_call: TRBV4-1
clone_size: -
j_call: TRBJ2-1
cdr3_aa: CASSQHAAMTYNEQFF

v_call: TRBV7-9
clone_size: medium-sized
j_call: TRBJ2-3
cdr3_aa: CASSLESWDTQYF

v_call: TRBV20-1
clone_size: -
j_call: TRBJ1-1
cdr3_aa: CSAKIQFPNTEAFF

v_call: TRBV3-1
clone_size: -
j_call: TRBJ2-4
cdr3_aa: CASSHRQGIAKNIQYF

v_call: TRBV5-1
clone_size: -
j_call: TRBJ1-4
cdr3_aa: CASSLVAGSEKLFF

v_call: TRBV30
clone_size: -
j_call: TRBJ1-4
cdr3_aa: CAWSDNVLEKLFF

v_call: TRBV7-9
clone_size: -
j_call: TRBJ1-1
cdr3_aa: CASSFDPEAFF

v_call: TRBV27
clone_size: -
j_call: TRBJ1-1
cdr3_aa: CASSSPGTEAFF

v_call: TRBV20-1
clone_size: -
j_call: TRBJ2-3
cdr3_aa: CSASGAISTDTQYF

v_call: TRBV20-1
clone_size: -
j_call: TRBJ2-1
cdr3_aa: CSARDSERGTYNEQFF

v_call: TRBV5-6
clone_size: -
j_call: TRBJ2-3
cdr3_aa: CASSLGRAGDTQYF

v_call: TRBV7-2
clone_size: -
j_call: TRBJ2-7
cdr3_aa: CASSYQAGSSYEQYF

v_call: TRBV20-1
clone_size: -
j_call: TRBJ2-5
cdr3_aa: CSAGGGPRGRETQYF

v_call: TRBV6-1
clone_size: -
j_call: TRBJ2-7
cdr3_aa: CASRRDPKVYEQYF

v_call: TRBV12-3/TRBV12-4
clone_size: -
j_call: TRBJ1-2
cdr3_aa: CASSLDGQRGYTF

v_call: TRBV5-1
clone_size: -
j_call: TRBJ2-5
cdr3_aa: CASSSRVGVETQYF

v_call: TRBV19
clone_size: -
j_call: TRBJ1-2
cdr3_aa: CASSMSAANYGYTF

v_call: TRBV27
clone_size: -
j_call: TRBJ1-1
cdr3_aa: CASSYAPGGVNTEAFF

v_call: TRBV11-2
clone_size: -
j_call: TRBJ1-6
cdr3_aa: CASSLDTTVVIYNSPLHF

v_call: TRBV12-3/TRBV12-4
clone_size: -
j_call: TRBJ2-1
cdr3_aa: CASSTRAWGYNEQFF

v_call: TRBV7-3
clone_size: -
j_call: TRBJ2-4
cdr3_aa: CASSLMLEHIQYF

v_call: TRBV12-3/TRBV12-4
clone_size: -
j_call: TRBJ1-5
cdr3_aa: CASSLQNSNQPQHF

v_call: TRBV20-1
clone_size: -
j_call: TRBJ2-1
cdr3_aa: CSASTGGPRNEQFF

v_call: TRBV5-1
clone_size: -
j_call: TRBJ1-1
cdr3_aa: CASSWDPGGGTEAFF

v_call: TRBV20-1
clone_size: -
j_call: TRBJ2-3
cdr3_aa: CSALTGKTDTQYF